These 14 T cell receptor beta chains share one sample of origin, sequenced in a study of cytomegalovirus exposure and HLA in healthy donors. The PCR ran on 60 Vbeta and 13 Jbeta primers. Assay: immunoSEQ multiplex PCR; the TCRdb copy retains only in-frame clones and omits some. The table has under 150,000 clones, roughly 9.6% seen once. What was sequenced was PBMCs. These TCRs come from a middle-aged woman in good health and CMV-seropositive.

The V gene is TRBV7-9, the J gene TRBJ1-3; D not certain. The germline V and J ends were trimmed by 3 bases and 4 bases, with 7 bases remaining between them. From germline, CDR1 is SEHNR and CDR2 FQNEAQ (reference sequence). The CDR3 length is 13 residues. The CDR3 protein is CASSLGGGNTIYF. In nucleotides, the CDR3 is TGTGCCAGCAGCTTGGGAGGGGGAAACACCATATATTTT.

CDR3 in DNA: TGCGCCAGCAGCCAAGAACTAGCGGGGGTCACAGATACGCAGTATTTT. It is translated as CASSQELAGVTDTQYF. The V call is TRBV4-1, the J call TRBJ2-3; 11 bases align to TRBD2. Trimming cost V 0 bases and J 2 bases; bases outside gene matches: 1. The CDR3 runs 16 residues. The germline V gene encodes CDR1 MGHRA and CDR2 YSYEKL.

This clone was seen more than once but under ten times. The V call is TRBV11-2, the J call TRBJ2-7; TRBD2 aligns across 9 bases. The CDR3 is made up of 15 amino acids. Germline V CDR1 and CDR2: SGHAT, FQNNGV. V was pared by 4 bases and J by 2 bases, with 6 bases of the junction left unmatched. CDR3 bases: TGTGCCAGCAGCTCCTGGGGCGGGGGGGCCTACGAGCAGTACTTC. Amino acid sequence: CASSSWGGGAYEQYF. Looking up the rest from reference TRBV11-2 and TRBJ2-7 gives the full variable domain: EAGVAQSPRYKIIEKRQSVAFWCNPISGHATLYWYQQILGQGPKLLIQFQNNGVVDDSQLPKDRFSAERLKGVDSTLKIQPAKLEDSAVYLCASSSWGGGAYEQYFGPGTRLTVT.

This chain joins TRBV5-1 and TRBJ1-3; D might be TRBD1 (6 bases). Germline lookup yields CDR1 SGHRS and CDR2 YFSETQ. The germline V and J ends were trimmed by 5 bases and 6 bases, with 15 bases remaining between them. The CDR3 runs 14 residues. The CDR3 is CASRGTPPENTIYF. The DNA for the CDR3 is TGCGCCAGCAGGGGGACACCCCCCGAAAACACCATATATTTT.

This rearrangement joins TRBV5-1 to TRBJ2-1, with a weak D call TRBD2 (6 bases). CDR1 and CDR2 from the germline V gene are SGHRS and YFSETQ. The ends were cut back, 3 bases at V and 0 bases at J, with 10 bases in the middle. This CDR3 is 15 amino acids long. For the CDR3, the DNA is TGCGCCAGCAGCTCTGGGGGGAGCTCCTACAATGAGCAGTTCTTC. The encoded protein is CASSSGGSSYNEQFF. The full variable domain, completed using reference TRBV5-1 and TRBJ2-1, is KAGVTQTPRYLIKTRGQQVTLSCSPISGHRSVSWYQQTPGQGLQFLFEYFSETQRNKGNFPGRFSGRQFSNSRSEMNVSTLELGDSALYLCASSSGGSSYNEQFFGPGTRLTVL.

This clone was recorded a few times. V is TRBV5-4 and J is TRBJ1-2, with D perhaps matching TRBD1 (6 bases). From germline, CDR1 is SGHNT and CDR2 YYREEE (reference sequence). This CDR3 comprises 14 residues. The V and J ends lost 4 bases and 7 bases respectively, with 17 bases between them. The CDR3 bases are TGTGCCAGCAGCCCCGACCCAGGGGCGGTTGGCTACACCTTC. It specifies CASSPDPGAVGYTF.

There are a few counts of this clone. CDR3 coding DNA: TGTGCCATCAGTGACCCAGGGACGACAGGGGGCGTCGAGACCCAGTACTTC. Translation: CAISDPGTTGGVETQYF. This chain links TRBV10-3 with TRBJ2-5; 10 positions agree with TRBD1. The length of the CDR3 is 17 residues. With V trimmed by 3 bases and J by 5 bases, 12 bases remained unmatched. CDR1 and CDR2 from the germline V gene are ENHRY and SYGVKD.

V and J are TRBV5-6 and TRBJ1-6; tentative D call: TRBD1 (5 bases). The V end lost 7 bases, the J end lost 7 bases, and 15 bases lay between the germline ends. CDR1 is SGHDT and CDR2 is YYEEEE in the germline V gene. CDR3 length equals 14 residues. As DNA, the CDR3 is TGTGCCAGCTCCTTAAGGGGCATAAATTCACCCCTCCACTTT. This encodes CASSLRGINSPLHF.

CDR3 coding DNA: TGTGCCAGCAGTGAAGCCCCAGGATTAACCGGGGAGCTGTTTTTT. It translates to CASSEAPGLTGELFF. V is TRBV6-4 and J is TRBJ2-2; the D is unclear. Germline CDR1 reads MRHNA; CDR2 reads SNTAGT. CDR3 length: 15 residues. Trimming stripped 3 bases from V and 5 bases from J, with 13 bases between.

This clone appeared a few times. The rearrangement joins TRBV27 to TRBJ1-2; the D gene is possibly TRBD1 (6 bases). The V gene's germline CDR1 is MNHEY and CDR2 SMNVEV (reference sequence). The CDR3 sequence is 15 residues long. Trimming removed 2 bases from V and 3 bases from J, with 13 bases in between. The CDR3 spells CASSLGAGAYYGYTF. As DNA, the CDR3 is TGTGCCAGCAGTTTAGGGGCAGGGGCATACTATGGCTACACCTTC.

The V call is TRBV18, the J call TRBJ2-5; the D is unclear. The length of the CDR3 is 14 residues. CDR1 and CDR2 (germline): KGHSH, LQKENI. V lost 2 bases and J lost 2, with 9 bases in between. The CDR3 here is CASSPGRLQETQYF. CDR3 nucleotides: TGTGCCAGCTCACCAGGCAGGCTTCAAGAGACCCAGTACTTC.

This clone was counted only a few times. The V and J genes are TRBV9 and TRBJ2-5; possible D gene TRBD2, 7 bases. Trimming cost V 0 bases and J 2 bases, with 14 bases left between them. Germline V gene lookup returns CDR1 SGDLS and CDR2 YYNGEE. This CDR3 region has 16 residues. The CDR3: CASSVGVGGAQETQYF. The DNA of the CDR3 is TGTGCCAGCAGCGTAGGGGTGGGGGGGGCACAAGAGACCCAGTACTTC.

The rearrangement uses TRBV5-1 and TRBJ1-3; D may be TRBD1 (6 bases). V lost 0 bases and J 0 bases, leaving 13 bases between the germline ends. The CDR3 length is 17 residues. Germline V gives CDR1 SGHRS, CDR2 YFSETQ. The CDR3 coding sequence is TGCGCCAGCAGCTTGGGGACAGCACCTTTCTCTGGAAACACCATATATTTT. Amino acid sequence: CASSLGTAPFSGNTIYF.

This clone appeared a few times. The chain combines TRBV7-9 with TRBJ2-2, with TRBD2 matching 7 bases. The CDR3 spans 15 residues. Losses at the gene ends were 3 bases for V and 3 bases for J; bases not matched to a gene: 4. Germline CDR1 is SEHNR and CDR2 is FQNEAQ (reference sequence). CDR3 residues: CASSLASGDTGELFF. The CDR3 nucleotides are TGTGCCAGCAGCTTGGCCAGCGGGGACACCGGGGAGCTGTTTTTT.